The clone carrying this T cell receptor beta chain has ten or more counts. The J segment lost 7 bases and the V segment lost 1 base, leaving 3 bases of the junction unmatched. The CDR3 runs to 14 residues. The germline V gene encodes CDR1 MNHNS and CDR2 SASEGT. The data stem from a study of identical twins. TCRdb reprocessed the 5' RACE reads via MiXCR and lists one record per CDR3 protein. The sample lists about 900,000 distinct CDR3 sequences, roughly an eighth occurring once. This sample was also put to use in a study of yellow fever vaccine responses in identical twins.

The material sequenced was PBMCs. This chain uses TRBV6-1 with TRBJ1-5; 8 bases agree with TRBD1. This TCR was sampled from a woman aged 18-30 years in good health. CDR3 sequence reads: CASSEGTGYQPQHF. As DNA, the CDR3 is TGTGCCAGCAGTGAAGGGACAGGGTACCAGCCCCAGCATTTT.